The 5 T cell receptor beta chains listed next were all sequenced from one sample in a study of shared clonotypes between healthy human individuals. TCRdb keeps only in-frame clones here, not all; method: immunoSEQ multiplex PCR. Here the sample spans over 850,000 clones, around 78% being singletons. The sequencing sample was made of memory CD4+ T cells from PBMCs. Subset noted: CD45RA-negative fraction. These receptors came from a man between 18 and 35 years old in good health. Some clones in this sample may be carry-over from other donors' samples.

The genes are TRBV27 and TRBJ2-3; possible D gene TRBD2, 5 bases. The V and J ends lost 3 bases and 1 base respectively, with 14 bases between them. Germline V gene lookup returns CDR1 MNHEY and CDR2 SMNVEV (reference sequence). The CDR3 loop spans 16 amino acids. The DNA of the CDR3 is TGTGCCAGCAGTTTTAGTGGCGGGTCCCGCACAGATACGCAGTATTTT. This gives the protein CASSFSGGSRTDTQYF.

The gene calls are TRBV25-1 and TRBJ2-7; no clear D. Per germline, CDR1 MGHDK and CDR2 SYGVNS. V was trimmed by 0 bases and J by 6 bases, leaving 0 bases between them. This CDR3 has 10 amino acids. The CDR3 region is CASSEYEQYF. The CDR3 nucleotides read TGTGCCAGCAGTGAATACGAGCAGTACTTC.

Regarding this clone: An end of the junction differs from the germline gene, which may be a read error. The chain employs TRBV2 and TRBJ1-3, with D tentatively TRBD1 (6 bases). CDR3 length equals 14 residues. Germline lookup yields CDR1 SNHLY and CDR2 FYNNEI. Written as DNA, the CDR3 is TGTGCCAGCAGGGAAGGGACAATCGGAAACACCATATATTTT. Protein: CASREGTIGNTIYF.

The J gene is TRBJ1-5, the V gene TRBV2; 10 positions match TRBD1. The V gene end was trimmed by 2 bases and the J gene end by 4 bases; junction bases not matched to a gene: 5. Germline loops: CDR1 SNHLY, CDR2 FYNNEI. This CDR3 comprises 16 residues. The CDR3 loop reads CASSELGQGWNQPQHF. The CDR3 nucleotides are TGTGCCAGCAGTGAATTGGGACAGGGGTGGAATCAGCCCCAGCATTTT.

The chain combines TRBV25-1 with TRBJ2-2; D not resolved. V shed 3 bases and J shed 2 bases, with 13 bases lying between them. In germline, CDR1 is MGHDK, CDR2 SYGVNS. This CDR3 is 16 amino acids long. The CDR3 here is CASSDDRAPNTGELFF. The CDR3 nucleotides are TGTGCCAGCAGTGACGATAGGGCCCCAAACACCGGGGAGCTGTTTTTT.